These 13 T cell receptor beta chains share one sample of origin, sequenced in a study of blood T cell repertoires in COVID-19. Clones were sequenced by immunoSEQ multiplex PCR, and TCRdb holds only the in-frame ones, with some missing. The repertoire holds roughly 360,000 clones, with roughly four fifths as singletons. Sequencing used PBMCs or T cells enriched from blood (not recorded which). These receptors were collected from a woman aged 50 to 65 who had recovered from COVID-19.

The V and J genes are TRBV2 and TRBJ2-6, with 11 nucleotides matching TRBD1. V shed 10 bases, J shed 1 base, and the junction held 6 bases outside the gene matches. This CDR3 is 16 amino acids long. Germline V gene data show CDR1 as SNHLY and CDR2 as FYNNEI. CDR3 coding DNA: TGTGCCACAAACCGGGACAGGGGGTCTGGGGCCAACGTCCTGACTTTC. Translated, it gives CATNRDRGSGANVLTF.

The chain carries TRBV6-5 and TRBJ2-7; 12 positions agree with TRBD2. This CDR3 contains 15 residues. The V gene's germline CDR1 is MNHEY and CDR2 SVGAGI. Losses at the gene ends were 5 bases for V and 1 base for J; bases not matched to a gene: 3. CDR3 DNA: TGTGCCAGCAGTATCCTAGCGGGAGGGTCCTACGAGCAGTACTTC. Protein product: CASSILAGGSYEQYF.

The chain uses TRBV11-3 and TRBJ1-1, with D maybe TRBD1 (5 bases). V lost 3 bases to trimming and J lost 0 bases, with 8 bases between them. This CDR3 is built from 14 residues. Germline V gene lookup returns CDR1 SGHNT and CDR2 YENEEA. CDR3 region: CASSLGQVNTEAFF. The CDR3 DNA is TGTGCCAGCAGCTTGGGGCAGGTGAACACTGAAGCTTTCTTT. Looking up the rest from reference TRBV11-3 and TRBJ1-1 gives the full variable domain: EAGVVQSPRYKIIEKKQPVAFWCNPISGHNTLYWYLQNLGQGPELLIRYENEEAVDDSQLPKDRFSAERLKGVDSTLKIQPAELGDSAVYLCASSLGQVNTEAFFGQGTRLTVV.

The chain recombines TRBV19 with TRBJ1-3; no definite D call. Germline V lookup: CDR1 LNHDA, CDR2 SQIVND (reference sequence). V was cut by 3 bases and J by 0 bases, with 12 bases left in between. The CDR3 runs to 16 residues. Written as DNA, the CDR3 is TGTGCCAGTAGTATCGTCGCTTCTAGCTCTGGAAACACCATATATTTT. This translates into CASSIVASSSGNTIYF.

CDR3 nucleotides: TGTGCCAGCAGCATTTCATCGGGTGGAGGGACAGATACGCAGTATTTT. It translates to CASSISSGGGTDTQYF. The J gene is TRBJ2-3, the V gene TRBV7-2; D may be TRBD2 (6 bases). Germline loops: CDR1 SGHTA, CDR2 FQGNSA. V gave up 5 bases and J gave up 3 bases, with 18 bases separating them. CDR3 size: 16 residues.

This clone was picked up one time. The J gene is TRBJ1-2, the V gene TRBV28, with a possible D match to TRBD1 (5 bases). The CDR3 is made up of 13 amino acids. Trimming took 7 bases from V and 8 from J, leaving 17 bases between them. Looked up from germline, CDR1 is MDHEN and CDR2 is SYDVKM. The CDR3 DNA follows: TGTGCCAGCACTGATCTCAGGGATTTCGGCTACACCTTC. Protein: CASTDLRDFGYTF.

The chain combines TRBV6-5 with TRBJ2-7; D may be TRBD2 (5 bases). Per germline, CDR1 MNHEY and CDR2 SVGAGI. This CDR3 region has 14 residues. Trimming cost V 4 bases and J 1 base, with 11 bases left between them. CDR3 in DNA: TGTGCCAGCAGTTCTACTAGATCTTCCTACGAGCAGTACTTC. As protein: CASSSTRSSYEQYF.

The gene calls are TRBV6-5 and TRBJ2-3; possible D gene TRBD1, 5 bases. In germline, CDR1 is MNHEY, CDR2 SVGAGI. The CDR3 covers 14 residues. Trimming pared 6 bases from V and 6 bases from J, leaving 16 bases between. In nucleotides, the CDR3 is TGTGCCAGCAGGTTGACAGCCCTAACGGATACGCAGTATTTT. This encodes CASRLTALTDTQYF.

This chain connects TRBV3-1 (or the pseudogene TRBV3-2) to TRBJ1-1; D call uncertain. Germline CDR1 reads LGHDT; CDR2 reads YNNKEL (reference sequence). Trimming removed 1 base at V and 4 bases at J, with 7 bases between. This CDR3 comprises 13 residues. The CDR3 spells CASSQVRSTEAFF. As DNA, the CDR3 is TGTGCCAGCAGCCAAGTTCGGAGCACTGAAGCTTTCTTT.

V gene TRBV19 combines with J gene TRBJ1-4, with TRBD1 matching over 7 bases. Losses at the gene ends were 5 bases for V and 8 bases for J; bases not matched to a gene: 8. Germline values: CDR1 LNHDA, CDR2 SQIVND (reference sequence). The CDR3 has 14 residues. The CDR3 bases are TGTGCCAGTAGTTATCTGGACAGGAACGAAAAACTGTTTTTT. It yields the protein CASSYLDRNEKLFF. Combining the CDR3 with reference TRBV19 and TRBJ1-4 gives the whole variable domain DGGITQSPKYLFRKEGQNVTLSCEQNLNHDAMYWYRQDPGQGLRLIYYSQIVNDFQKGDIAEGYSVSREKKESFPLTVTSAQKNPTAFYLCASSYLDRNEKLFFGSGTQLSVL.

This clone was seen a single time. The rearrangement joins TRBV12-5 to TRBJ2-2, with a possible D match to TRBD2 (5 bases). V was trimmed by 3 bases and J by 1 base, leaving 21 bases between them. Germline V CDR1 and CDR2: LGHNT, FRNRAP. The CDR3 runs 19 residues. CDR3 nucleotide sequence: TGTGCTAGTGGTTTCCCCACTCGTGGACTGGTTCGGAACACCGGGGAGCTGTTTTTT. Amino acid sequence: CASGFPTRGLVRNTGELFF.

The DNA of the CDR3 is TGTGCCAGCAGCCCGACTGGTAGCGGGAGGTCCCCCGCCTGGGGGGAGCAGTACTTC. Its protein product is CASSPTGSGRSPAWGEQYF. The rearrangement uses TRBV5-4 and TRBJ2-7; 10 bases match TRBD2. Germline lookup yields CDR1 SGHNT and CDR2 YYREEE (reference sequence). The length of the CDR3 is 19 residues. The V segment lost 4 bases and the J segment 7 bases; nucleotides outside the gene matches: 23.

The gene calls are TRBV21-1 and TRBJ2-5; the DNA was not compared with TRBD1, the D call given in the table. TRBV21-1 is deemed a pseudogene. This CDR3 region has 14 residues. The CDR3 nucleotides are TGTGCCAGCAGCAAAGACTGGGGACAGGAGACCCAGTACTTC. This sequence encodes CASSKDWGQETQYF.